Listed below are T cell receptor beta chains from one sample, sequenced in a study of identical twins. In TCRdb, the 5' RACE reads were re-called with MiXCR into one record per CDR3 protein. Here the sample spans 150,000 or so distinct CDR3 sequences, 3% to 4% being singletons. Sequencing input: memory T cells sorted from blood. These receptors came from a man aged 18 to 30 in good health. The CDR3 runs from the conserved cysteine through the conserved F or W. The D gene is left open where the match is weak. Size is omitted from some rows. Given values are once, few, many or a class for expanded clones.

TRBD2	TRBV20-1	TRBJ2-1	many	TGCAGTGCTGCACTAGGTTGGAGCGGGAGCAATGAGCAGTTCTTC	CSAALGWSGSNEQFF
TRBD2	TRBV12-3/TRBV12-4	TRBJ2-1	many	TGTGCCAGCAGTCCTGGACTAGCGGGAGGGCCTTCCTACAATGAGCAGTTCTTC	CASSPGLAGGPSYNEQFF
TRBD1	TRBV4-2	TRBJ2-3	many	TGTGCCAGCAGCCAGACAGGGGGCATGACAGATACGCAGTATTTT	CASSQTGGMTDTQYF
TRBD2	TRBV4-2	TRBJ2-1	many	TGTGCCAGCAGCCAAGTCTCGGGACTAAATTACAATGAGCAGTTCTTC	CASSQVSGLNYNEQFF
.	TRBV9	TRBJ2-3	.	TGTGCCAGCAGCGTCCAGGACACGGGCACAGATACGCAGTATTTT	CASSVQDTGTDTQYF
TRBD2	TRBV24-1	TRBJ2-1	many	TGTGCCACCAGTATGACTAGCGGGAGGAATGAGCAGTTCTTC	CATSMTSGRNEQFF
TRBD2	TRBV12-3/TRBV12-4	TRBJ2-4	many	TGTGCCAGCAGTTCCCTAGCGGACCTGAACTTC	CASSSLADLNF
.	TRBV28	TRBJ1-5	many	TGTGCCAGCGGTGGGGGCTTAAAAGATCAGCCCCAGCATTTT	CASGGGLKDQPQHF
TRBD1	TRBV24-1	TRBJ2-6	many	TGTGCCACCAGTGGGGGACAGGGAAACTCTGGGGCCAACGTCCTGACTTTC	CATSGGQGNSGANVLTF
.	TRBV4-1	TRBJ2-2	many	TGCGCCAGCAGCCAAGAGGGACTTGTAACCGGGGAGCTGTTTTTT	CASSQEGLVTGELFF
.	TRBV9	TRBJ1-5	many	TGTGCCAGCAGCTCGGGGGGTAGCAATCAGCCCCAGCATTTT	CASSSGGSNQPQHF
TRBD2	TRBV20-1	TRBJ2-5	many	TGCAGTGTTCAACTAGCGGCAGAGACCCAGTACTTC	CSVQLAAETQYF
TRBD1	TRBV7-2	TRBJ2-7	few	TGTGCCAGCAGCACGGGACAGAATTTCTACGAGCAGTACTTC	CASSTGQNFYEQYF
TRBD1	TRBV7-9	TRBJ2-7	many	TGTGCCAGCAGATCGGACAGGGGACGCTACGAGCAGTACTTC	CASRSDRGRYEQYF
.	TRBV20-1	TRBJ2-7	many	TGCAGTGCCCACCCCGGACAGACCTACGAGCAGTACTTC	CSAHPGQTYEQYF
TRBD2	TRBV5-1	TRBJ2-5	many	TGCGCCAGCAGCTGGGGACTAGCGGGAGGGCAAGGCCAAGAGACCCAGTACTTC	CASSWGLAGGQGQETQYF
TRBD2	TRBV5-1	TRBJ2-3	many	TGCGCCAGCAGCTCCGGGACTAGTACAGATACGCAGTATTTT	CASSSGTSTDTQYF
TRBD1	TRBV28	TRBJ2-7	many	TGTGCCAGCAGTCAGGGACAGGGCCTCCCTGGTAACTACGAGCAGTACTTC	CASSQGQGLPGNYEQYF
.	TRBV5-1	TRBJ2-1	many	TGCGCCAGCAGCTCTGGAGGTGGGAACTACAATGAGCAGTTCTTC	CASSSGGGNYNEQFF
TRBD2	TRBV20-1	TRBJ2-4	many	TGCAGTGCTACTCCGGGACTAGATTTGGACATTCAGTACTTC	CSATPGLDLDIQYF
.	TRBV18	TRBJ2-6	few	TGTGCCAGCTCACTACCGGGGTCACTAACTGGGGCCAACGTCCTGACTTTC	CASSLPGSLTGANVLTF
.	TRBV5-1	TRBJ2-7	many	TGCGCCAGCAGCCAGGGTTGGGGCGAGCAGTACTTC	CASSQGWGEQYF
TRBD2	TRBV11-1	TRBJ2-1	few	TGTGCCAGCAGCCCTTCGACCAGCGGGAGGGTCCACAAGCTTGAGCAGTTCTTC	CASSPSTSGRVHKLEQFF
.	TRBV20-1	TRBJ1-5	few	TGCAGTGCTAGAGATATTCGAACAAATAGCAATCAGCCCCAGCATTTT	CSARDIRTNSNQPQHF
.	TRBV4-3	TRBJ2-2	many	TGCGCCAGCAGCCAAGGGGTCGGAGGATTCACCGGGGAGCTGTTTTTT	CASSQGVGGFTGELFF
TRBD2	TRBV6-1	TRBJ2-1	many	TGTGCCAGCAGTGAAGGGACTAGCGGGAGCGATGAGCAGTTCTTC	CASSEGTSGSDEQFF
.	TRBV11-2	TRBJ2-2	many	TGTGCCAGCAGCTTGGAGGGTGTGAACACCGGGGAGCTGTTTTTT	CASSLEGVNTGELFF
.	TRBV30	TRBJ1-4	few	TGTGCCTGGAGTGTATCGGGTAGCGACGGAAAACTGTTTTTT	CAWSVSGSDGKLFF
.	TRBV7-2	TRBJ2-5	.	TGTGCCAGCAGCTTTACGTATAGGGCTACCGGCCCTAGGTACTTC	CASSFTYRATGPRYF
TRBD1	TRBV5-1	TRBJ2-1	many	TGCGCCAGCAGCTGGGACAGGGATGAGCAGTTCTTC	CASSWDRDEQFF
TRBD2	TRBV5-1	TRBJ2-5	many	TGCGCCAGCAGCCGCAGCGGGATGGGAGAGACCCAGTACTTC	CASSRSGMGETQYF
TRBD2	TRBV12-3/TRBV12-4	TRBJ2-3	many	TGTGCCAGCAGTTTTTCTAGCGGTAGCACAGATACGCAGTATTTT	CASSFSSGSTDTQYF
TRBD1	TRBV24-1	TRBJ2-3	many	TGTGCCACCTCCCACAGGGGGCGAGGAGATACGCAGTATTTT	CATSHRGRGDTQYF
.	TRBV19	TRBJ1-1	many	TGTGCCAGTAGTATTCGTTCAGGACGGGCTTTCTTT	CASSIRSGRAFF
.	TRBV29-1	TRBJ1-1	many	TGCAGCGTTGATAGGTCCTCGGAAGCTTTCTTT	CSVDRSSEAFF
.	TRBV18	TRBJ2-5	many	TGTGCCAGCTCACAAGGAGATAGGACCCAGTACTTC	CASSQGDRTQYF
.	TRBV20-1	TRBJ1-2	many	TGCAGTGCTAGAGATCTGGGGGGTTGGGACTATGGCTACACCTTC	CSARDLGGWDYGYTF
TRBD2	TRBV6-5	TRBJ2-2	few	TGTGCCAGCAGTTACTCGACCACTAGCGGAAACACCGGGGAGCTGTTTTTT	CASSYSTTSGNTGELFF
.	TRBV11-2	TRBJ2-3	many	TGTGCCAGCAGCTATAATGGCGGGGTAGGCTTGGGCACAGATACGCAGTATTTT	CASSYNGGVGLGTDTQYF
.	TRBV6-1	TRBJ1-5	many	TGTGCCAGCAGTCCAAAATCGGGGTATAGCAATCAGCCCCAGCATTTT	CASSPKSGYSNQPQHF
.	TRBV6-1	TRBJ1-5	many	TGTGCCAGCATCGAACAGGGCAATCAGCCCCAGCATTTT	CASIEQGNQPQHF
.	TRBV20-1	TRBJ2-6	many	TGCAGTGCTAGAGAACCTGGCTCTGGGGCCAACGTCCTGACTTTC	CSAREPGSGANVLTF
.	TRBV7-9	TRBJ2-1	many	TGTGCCAGCAGCTCCTCGGAGGCCGGTAGGGGGGTCACCTACAATGAGCAGTTCTTC	CASSSSEAGRGVTYNEQFF
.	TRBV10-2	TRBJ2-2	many	TGCGCCAGCAGTGACTACGGGCCGAACACCGGGGAGCTGTTTTTT	CASSDYGPNTGELFF
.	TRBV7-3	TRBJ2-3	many	TGTGCCAGCAGCTTAACTCTAGGTTGGGATACGCAGTATTTT	CASSLTLGWDTQYF
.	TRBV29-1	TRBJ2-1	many	TGCATCCTCACGGGGGTAAATGAGCAGTTCTTC	CILTGVNEQFF
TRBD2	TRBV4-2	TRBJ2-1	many	TGTGCCAGCAGCCCAAGAGGGACTAGCGGCTCATTTTACAATGAGCAGTTCTTC	CASSPRGTSGSFYNEQFF
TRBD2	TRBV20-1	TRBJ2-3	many	TGCAGTGCTAGAAAGCCTAGCGGGTTCACAGATACGCAGTATTTT	CSARKPSGFTDTQYF
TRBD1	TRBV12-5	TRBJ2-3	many	TGTGCTAGCGCGGCCTCGGGACAGTTCACAGATACGCAGTATTTT	CASAASGQFTDTQYF